Listed here are 18 T cell receptor beta chains from one sample, sequenced in a study of T cells after yellow fever vaccination. One entry per CDR3 protein, called by TCRdb with MiXCR from the 5' RACE reads. The table records roughly 170,000 distinct CDR3 sequences, approximately 6.2% of them present only once. This sample comprised CD4+ T cells sorted from PBMCs, obtained on the day of the first yellow fever vaccination. The receptors stem from a man younger than 35 who received the YFV17D yellow fever vaccine.

V usage is TRBV20-1 and J usage is TRBJ2-1; the match to TRBD2 covers 10 bases. The CDR3 is 16 amino acids. The ends lost 0 bases at V and 0 bases at J; junction bases unmatched: 2. Germline V gives CDR1 DFQATT, CDR2 SNEGSKA (reference sequence). The CDR3 loop reads CSAREQRGGSYNEQFF. DNA for the CDR3: TGCAGTGCTAGAGAGCAGCGGGGGGGCTCCTACAATGAGCAGTTCTTC.

The chain is built from TRBV25-1 and TRBJ2-5, with D unresolved. This CDR3 is built from 14 residues. V dropped 5 bases and J dropped 2 bases, with 12 bases sitting between them. CDR1 and CDR2 from the germline V gene are MGHDK and SYGVNS. This CDR3 reads CASSRSVTQETQYF. The CDR3 nucleotides read TGTGCCAGCAGTCGCAGCGTGACTCAAGAGACCCAGTACTTC. The complete variable domain, with remaining parts taken from reference TRBV25-1 and TRBJ2-5, reads EADIYQTPRYLVIGTGKKITLECSQTMGHDKMYWYQQDPGMELHLIHYSYGVNSTEKGDLSSESTVSRIRTEHFPLTLESARPSHTSQYLCASSRSVTQETQYFGPGTRLLVL.

Comment on this clonotype: One base away lies a much larger clone, so this may be a sequencing read error. This sequence joins TRBV20-1 and TRBJ1-5, with 9 bases aligning to TRBD1. Germline-derived CDR1 and CDR2 are DFQATT and SNEGSKA (reference sequence). V trimming: 1 base; J trimming: 7 bases; junction bases outside the gene matches: 2. The CDR3 totals 13 residues. CDR3 DNA: TGCAGTGCTAGAGTACAGGGGGCCCAGCCCCAGCATTTT. Translating it yields CSARVQGAQPQHF.

This clonotype showed up just a few times. The chain recombines TRBV4-3 with TRBJ1-2, with 8 bases lining up with TRBD1. This CDR3 has 14 amino acids. CDR1 and CDR2 from the germline V gene are LGHNA and YSLEER. Unmatched junction bases numbered 1, after V lost 1 base and J lost 3 bases. CDR3 bases: TGCGCCAGCAGCCAAGGCAGGGGGCACTATGGCTACACCTTC. Translating gives CASSQGRGHYGYTF.

This clonotype was recorded many times. The chain recombines TRBV13 with TRBJ2-7; D may correspond to TRBD1 or TRBD2 (5 bases each). The V and J ends lost 5 bases and 2 bases respectively, with 13 bases between them. There are 14 residues in the CDR3. Germline lookup yields CDR1 PRHDT and CDR2 FYEKMQ (reference sequence). CDR3 protein: CASSRGRPAYEQYV. In DNA, the CDR3 is TGTGCCAGCAGCCGGGGACGGCCCGCCTACGAGCAGTACGTC.

This chain connects TRBV7-8 to TRBJ2-1; the D gene is possibly TRBD2 (5 bases). The CDR3 consists of 16 residues. The V end lost 5 bases, the J end lost 3 bases, and 17 bases lay between the germline ends. The germline V gene encodes CDR1 SGHVS and CDR2 FQNEAQ. CDR3 in amino acids: CASSPEGIPLYNEQFF. The CDR3 bases are TGTGCCAGCAGCCCAGAGGGTATTCCCCTCTACAATGAGCAGTTCTTC.

This clonotype was detected only a few times. The chain carries TRBV6-4 and TRBJ2-1; D is perhaps TRBD1 (6 bases). This CDR3 is 14 amino acids long. Trimming shortened V by 8 bases and J by 0 bases, and 11 bases separated the two germline ends. The germline gives CDR1 MRHNA, CDR2 SNTAGT. The DNA of the CDR3 is TGTGCCAGCCGAAAGGGGGACTCCTACAATGAGCAGTTCTTC. Translating it yields CASRKGDSYNEQFF.

This clonotype was observed a handful of times. This chain connects TRBV28 to TRBJ1-5, with 8 nucleotides matching TRBD1. Trimming took 6 bases from V and 2 from J; bases not matched to a gene: 9. The CDR3 sequence is 16 residues long. Germline V gives CDR1 MDHEN, CDR2 SYDVKM. CDR3 region: CASSQPTTGGNQPQHF. The DNA for the CDR3 is TGTGCCAGCAGCCAACCCACGACAGGGGGCAATCAGCCCCAGCATTTT.

This clonotype was seen repeatedly, ten times or more. This rearrangement joins TRBV3-1 to TRBJ2-7; a possible D gene is TRBD2 (5 bases). The germline CDR1 and CDR2 sequences are LGHDT and YNNKEL (reference sequence). CDR3 length: 15 amino acids. V lost 0 bases and J 3 bases, leaving 12 bases between the germline ends. CDR3 region: CASSQERGWSYEQYF. The CDR3 bases are TGTGCCAGCAGCCAAGAAAGAGGGTGGAGCTACGAGCAGTACTTC.

The chain couples TRBV9 to TRBJ1-6, with D uncertain. This CDR3 comprises 15 residues. V was trimmed by 0 bases and J by 6 bases, leaving 10 bases between them. Germline V gives CDR1 SGDLS, CDR2 YYNGEE. This CDR3 reads CASSVEGTGNSPLHF. The CDR3 coding sequence is TGTGCCAGCAGCGTAGAGGGCACGGGTAATTCACCCCTCCACTTT.

There are a few counts of this clonotype. The chain has TRBV12-3 or TRBV12-4 and TRBJ2-5; 10 bases line up with TRBD1. This CDR3 comprises 15 residues. Trimming cost V 3 bases and J 2 bases; bases outside gene matches: 3. The CDR3 reads CASSFRTGGQETQYF. CDR3 sequence (DNA): TGTGCCAGCAGTTTTCGGACAGGGGGACAAGAGACCCAGTACTTC.

Regarding this clonotype: Germline and junction disagree at one end, which may indicate a read error. This chain uses TRBV20-1 with TRBJ1-5, with TRBD1 matching over 9 bases. The CDR3 has 15 amino acids. Germline CDR1 and CDR2: DFQATT and SNEGSKA (reference sequence). The CDR3 region has the DNA TGCAGTGCTAGGGACAGGGGCAGGGGCAATCAGACCCAGCATTTT. It codes for CSARDRGRGNQTQHF.

The chain is built from TRBV6-2 or TRBV6-3 and TRBJ2-3; possibly TRBD2 for D (6 bases). V was cut by 8 bases and J by 2 bases, with 14 bases left in between. The CDR3 loop spans 14 amino acids. Germline V CDR1 and CDR2: MNHEY, SVGEGT. In nucleotides, the CDR3 is TGTGCCAGCGTGATGGGGGGTATCACAGATACGCAGTATTTT. Its protein product is CASVMGGITDTQYF.

This clonotype was found many times. The gene calls are TRBV6-5 and TRBJ1-2, with D unresolved. V was clipped by 4 bases and J by 0 bases, with 15 bases between them. CDR3 length equals 16 residues. Germline CDR1 reads MNHEY; CDR2 reads SVGAGI. Here the CDR3 reads CASSSSYRLANYGYTF. The CDR3 bases are TGTGCCAGCAGTTCTTCTTACAGATTAGCTAACTATGGCTACACCTTC.

This clonotype was recorded many times. The rearrangement uses TRBV18 and TRBJ1-1; the D gene is possibly TRBD1 (6 bases). Trimming shortened V by 5 bases and J by 6 bases, and 10 bases separated the two germline ends. The CDR3 contains 12 residues. Germline V gene sequence: CDR1 KGHSH, CDR2 LQKENI. The CDR3 region has the DNA TGTGCCAGCTCATCCGGACAGTCTGAAGCTTTCTTT. Encoded protein: CASSSGQSEAFF.

V and J are TRBV5-1 and TRBJ1-6, with D perhaps matching TRBD1 (6 bases). The CDR3 is 13 amino acids. Germline CDR1 reads SGHRS; CDR2 reads YFSETQ. V was shortened by 4 bases and J by 6 bases, with 8 bases between the two germline ends. In nucleotides, the CDR3 is TGCGCCAGCAGCCCGGACAGTAATTCACCCCTCCACTTT. Translating it yields CASSPDSNSPLHF.

The table lists this clonotype with a few counts. The J gene is TRBJ1-3, the V gene TRBV5-1; 7 positions agree with TRBD1. Germline CDR1 is SGHRS and CDR2 is YFSETQ. CDR3 length: 15 amino acids. With V trimmed by 4 bases and J by 0 bases, 4 bases remained unmatched. The CDR3 protein is CASSHGTDSGNTIYF. Written as DNA, the CDR3 is TGCGCCAGCAGCCACGGGACAGACTCTGGAAACACCATATATTTT.

There are many counts of this clonotype. The chain uses TRBV7-3 and TRBJ2-3; either TRBD1 or TRBD2 may fit D (5 bases each). The CDR3 is 14 residues long. Trimming stripped 4 bases from V and 2 bases from J, with 10 bases between. Germline V gene lookup returns CDR1 SGHTA and CDR2 FQGTGA. The CDR3 sequence is CASSSTGPTDTQYF. In nucleotides, the CDR3 is TGTGCCAGCAGCTCGACGGGGCCCACAGATACGCAGTATTTT.